This T cell receptor beta chain was retrieved from a study of blood T cell repertoires in COVID-19. Overall study: Sites across the United States, Italy and Spain contributed samples from acute and convalescent COVID-19. PBMCs, B-cell-depleted T cells, or T cells provided the cDNA or gDNA that made up the material.

The CDR3 runs to 16 residues. Germline assignment: CDR1 MDHEN and CDR2 SYDVKM. V shed 5 bases and J 6 bases; nucleotides not matched to a gene: 7. Here immunoSEQ multiplex PCR was the method, and the copy in TCRdb shows in-frame clones only, minus some. The table lists approximately 170,000 clones, less than 80% of them singletons. The receptor comes from a woman between 45 and 60 years old with acute or convalescent COVID-19. Input material: peripheral blood. This chain joins TRBV28 and TRBJ1-6, with 10 bases lining up with TRBD1. CDR3 coding DNA: TGTGCCAGCAGTACCTCGACAGGGGGCTCTAATTCACCCCTCCACTTT. Amino acids: CASSTSTGGSNSPLHF. Complete variable domain (other parts from reference TRBV28 and TRBJ1-6): DVKVTQSSRYLVKRTGEKVFLECVQDMDHENMFWYRQDPGLGLRLIYFSYDVKMKEKGDIPEGYSVSREKKERFSLILESASTNQTSMYLCASSTSTGGSNSPLHFGNGTRLTVT.